A single sample is the source of the 4 T cell receptor beta chains below, sequenced in a study of early T cells in non-severe SARS-CoV-2 infection. TCRdb reanalysed the 5' RACE reads using MiXCR and keeps one entry per CDR3 protein. The sample consists of some 45,000 distinct CDR3 sequences, approximately 9% of them appearing once. Sequenced here: whole blood, sampled at baseline. The receptor source for this set is an adult who was a healthcare worker with PCR-confirmed SARS-CoV-2 infection or an uninfected control (not recorded which).

This clonotype has only a few counts. The rearrangement joins TRBV20-1 to TRBJ1-1; 7 nucleotides align to TRBD1. The germline gives CDR1 DFQATT, CDR2 SNEGSKA (reference sequence). J gave up 9 bases and V 6 bases, and 4 bases lay outside the gene matches. The length of the CDR3 is 10 residues. The CDR3 nucleotides read TGCAGTGCACAGGACAGGAAAGCTTTCTTT. Its translation is CSAQDRKAFF.

The chain recombines TRBV6-5 with TRBJ2-7; TRBD2 agrees at 8 bases. The CDR3 runs 14 residues. Trimming cost V 4 bases and J 3 bases; bases outside gene matches: 5. Germline V gene sequence: CDR1 MNHEY, CDR2 SVGAGI. In DNA, the CDR3 is TGTGCCAGCAGTTTGAGCGGGGGAGGCTACGAGCAGTACTTC. Translation gives CASSLSGGGYEQYF.

This clonotype was counted a few times. The chain links TRBV7-9 to TRBJ2-1; tentatively, D is TRBD1 (6 bases). With 11 bases removed from V and 2 bases from J, the gap between germline ends came to 13 bases. There are 13 residues in the CDR3. Per germline, CDR1 SEHNR and CDR2 FQNEAQ (reference sequence). CDR3 nucleotide sequence: TGTGCCGTAAGACAGGCAACCTACAATGAGCAGTTCTTC. Translation: CAVRQATYNEQFF.

This clonotype came up many times. The genes are TRBV3-1 and TRBJ1-2; a possible D gene is TRBD1 (5 bases). CDR1 and CDR2 (germline): LGHDT, YNNKEL (reference sequence). The CDR3 is 14 amino acids. V lost 0 bases, J lost 8 bases, and 13 bases lay in between. CDR3 region: CASSQDGRGAGYTF. Written as DNA, the CDR3 is TGTGCCAGCAGCCAAGATGGGCGGGGCGCGGGCTACACCTTC.